Following are 20 T cell receptor beta chains from one sample sequenced in a study of CD8+ T cells in alopecia areata. RNA was isolated and reverse transcribed to cDNA, the sequencing template. TCRdb's copy holds only in-frame clones and misses some; the assay was immunoSEQ multiplex PCR. The table includes about 140,000 clones, about 54% detected once. Sequencing input: CD4+ T cells sorted from blood. The receptors stem from a human donor in good health.

The chain is built from TRBV5-1 and TRBJ2-1; the match to TRBD2 covers 10 bases. The length of the CDR3 is 17 residues. The germline V gene has CDR1 SGHRS and CDR2 YFSETQ. Trimming at V came to 1 base and at J to 0 bases, leaving 4 bases not matched to a gene. CDR3 residues: CASSLSLAGSSYNEQFF. The CDR3 DNA sequence: TGCGCCAGCAGCTTGTCACTAGCGGGGAGCTCCTACAATGAGCAGTTCTTC.

This clone has only a few counts. The chain is built from TRBV6-1 and TRBJ1-2, with a tentative D call TRBD1 (5 bases). The CDR3 runs 13 residues. Between the trimmed V and J ends, which lost 4 bases and 2 bases, there was a span of 8 bases. Germline-derived CDR1 and CDR2 are MNHNS and SASEGT. The CDR3 reads CASSVTANYGYTF. In DNA form, the CDR3 reads TGTGCCAGCAGTGTGACAGCGAACTATGGCTACACCTTC.

The chain combines TRBV30 with TRBJ1-2; no reliable D call. V lost 1 base, J lost 5 bases, and 5 bases lay in between. Germline CDR1 reads GTSNPN; CDR2 reads SVGIG (reference sequence). The CDR3 runs 11 residues. The CDR3 nucleotides are TGTGCCTGGAGTGCCAGTTATGGCTACACCTTC. Its translation: CAWSASYGYTF.

The V and J genes are TRBV19 and TRBJ1-2; D remains unclear. Per the germline V gene, CDR1 is LNHDA and CDR2 is SQIVND (reference sequence). Trimming stripped 5 bases from V and 4 bases from J, with 11 bases between. This CDR3 spans 13 amino acids. The CDR3 DNA sequence: TGTGCCAGTAGTCCCAGACCCCTCTATGGCTACACCTTC. Amino acid sequence: CASSPRPLYGYTF.

The chain has TRBV5-1 and TRBJ1-5; 8 nucleotides agree with TRBD1. The CDR3 sequence is 17 residues long. Germline V CDR1 and CDR2: SGHRS, YFSETQ. V dropped 4 bases and J dropped 4; count of bases not matched to a gene: 13. In DNA form, the CDR3 reads TGCGCCAGCAGCCCTTTGGGACAGGCCCTAGGGAATCAGCCCCAGCATTTT. Protein product: CASSPLGQALGNQPQHF.

This clone was seen more than once but under ten times. Here the CDR3 reads CSGGTVSYNEQFF. CDR3 bases: TGCAGCGGGGGGACAGTCTCTTACAATGAGCAGTTCTTC. The chain recombines TRBV29-1 with TRBJ2-1; 7 bases map to TRBD1. CDR3 size: 13 residues. With V trimmed by 7 bases and J by 4 bases, 7 bases remained unmatched. The germline V gene has CDR1 SQVTM and CDR2 ANQGSEA.

The chain employs TRBV20-1 and TRBJ1-2; no reliable D call. The CDR3 has 11 amino acids. Trimming cost V 0 bases and J 7 bases, with 6 bases left between them. Germline V gene lookup returns CDR1 DFQATT and CDR2 SNEGSKA (reference sequence). CDR3 nucleotides: TGCAGTGCTAGAGATCGGGGTGGCTACACCTTC. Translation gives CSARDRGGYTF.

This rearrangement joins TRBV29-1 to TRBJ2-1; D is uncertain. Germline CDR1 and CDR2: SQVTM and ANQGSEA. This CDR3 has 8 residues. V lost 4 bases and J lost 9, with 1 base in between. CDR3 sequence: CSVGEQFF. The CDR3 DNA reads as TGCAGCGTTGGTGAGCAGTTCTTC.

This clone was picked up a small number of times. The chain couples TRBV7-9 to TRBJ2-2; D could derive from TRBD1 or TRBD2 (5 bases each). CDR1 and CDR2 (germline): SEHNR, FQNEAQ (reference sequence). Between the trimmed V and J ends, which lost 5 bases and 9 bases, there was a span of 22 bases. The CDR3 length is 16 residues. CDR3 in DNA: TGTGCCAGCAGCGCGGACTTCCGGGACGGAGTATGGGAGCTGTTTTTT. The encoded protein is CASSADFRDGVWELFF.

This clone showed up just once. The chain combines TRBV4-2 with TRBJ2-3, with 9 bases fitting TRBD2. This CDR3 is 14 amino acids long. Germline trimming cut 3 bases from V and 5 bases from J; bases unmatched to any gene: 3. Germline V lookup: CDR1 LGHNA, CDR2 YNFKEQ. This CDR3 reads CASSHSGSEDTQYF. CDR3 DNA sequence: TGTGCCAGCAGCCATAGCGGGAGTGAAGATACGCAGTATTTT.

This chain connects TRBV30 to TRBJ2-5, with no clear D. The ends were cut back, 0 bases at V and 13 bases at J, with 12 bases in the middle. The CDR3 runs 11 residues. Germline V gene lookup returns CDR1 GTSNPN and CDR2 SVGIG (reference sequence). CDR3 coding DNA: TGTGCCTGGAGTGTAAGGACCATCCGGTACTTC. It yields the protein CAWSVRTIRYF.

CDR3 loop: CSVGDRPAAEETQYF. As DNA, the CDR3 is TGCAGCGTTGGGGATCGCCCAGCGGCCGAAGAGACCCAGTACTTC. This chain joins TRBV29-1 and TRBJ2-5; TRBD2 is a possible D gene (5 bases). Per the germline V gene, CDR1 is SQVTM and CDR2 is ANQGSEA. V was cut by 4 bases and J by 3 bases, with 18 bases left in between. This CDR3 region has 15 residues. Supplemented by reference TRBV29-1 and TRBJ2-5, the full variable domain reads SAVISQKPSRDICQRGTSLTIQCQVDSQVTMMFWYRQQPGQSLTLIATANQGSEATYESGFVIDKFPISRPNLTFSTLTVSNMSPEDSSIYLCSVGDRPAAEETQYFGPGTRLLVL.

V gene TRBV4-1 combines with J gene TRBJ1-1; D not resolved. V was pared by 2 bases and J by 1 base, with 8 bases between. This CDR3 has 14 residues. Germline CDR1 MGHRA, CDR2 YSYEKL. The CDR3 sequence is CASSQITRNTEAFF. CDR3 nucleotide sequence: TGCGCCAGCAGCCAAATAACCCGGAACACTGAAGCTTTCTTT.

The rearrangement links TRBV15 to TRBJ2-6, with D possibly TRBD2 on 6 matching bases. The CDR3 runs 18 residues. Germline assignment: CDR1 LNHNV and CDR2 YYDKDF (reference sequence). Trimming shortened V by 3 bases and J by 0 bases, and 15 bases separated the two germline ends. The CDR3 loop reads CATSRGAGGISGANVLTF. The CDR3 nucleotides are TGTGCCACCAGCAGGGGAGCGGGTGGGATCTCTGGGGCCAACGTCCTGACTTTC.

The chain combines TRBV4-1 with TRBJ2-1, with 10 bases fitting TRBD2. CDR1 MGHRA and CDR2 YSYEKL come from the germline V gene. Trimming took 1 base from V and 6 from J; bases not matched to a gene: 3. CDR3 length: 15 amino acids. The CDR3 DNA sequence: TGCGCCAGCAGCCAAGCCCCTAGCGGGAGCAATGAGCAGTTCTTC. Translation: CASSQAPSGSNEQFF.

This clone was observed a single time. CDR3 sequence reads: CAWSGLGCNQPQHF. CDR3 DNA: TGTGCCTGGAGTGGATTGGGGTGCAATCAGCCCCAGCATTTT. V usage is TRBV30 and J usage is TRBJ1-5; D ambiguous. The CDR3 loop spans 14 amino acids. Germline V gene data show CDR1 as GTSNPN and CDR2 as SVGIG (reference sequence). V gave up 1 base and J gave up 2 bases, with 9 bases separating them.

The chain couples TRBV5-1 to TRBJ2-5, with D perhaps given as TRBD1 or TRBD2 (5 bases each). CDR3 length: 15 residues. V shed 0 bases and J shed 4 bases, with 13 bases lying between them. Germline CDR1 and CDR2: SGHRS and YFSETQ. The CDR3 DNA sequence: TGCGCCAGCAGCTTGGGGGACCAAACCCTAGAGACCCAGTACTTC. Amino acid sequence: CASSLGDQTLETQYF.

The chain joins TRBV29-1 to TRBJ2-1; D is unclear. Germline V CDR1 and CDR2: SQVTM, ANQGSEA. There are 12 residues in the CDR3. V was clipped by 4 bases and J by 10 bases, with 14 bases between them. Here the CDR3 reads CSVGQTMGEQFF. CDR3 nucleotide sequence: TGCAGCGTTGGGCAGACAATGGGAGAGCAGTTCTTC.

The rearrangement joins TRBV7-9 to TRBJ1-1, with D possibly matching TRBD1 (6 bases). Per germline, CDR1 SEHNR and CDR2 FQNEAQ (reference sequence). This CDR3 region has 15 residues. V lost 4 bases to trimming and J lost 3 bases, with 15 bases between them. CDR3 DNA: TGTGCCAGCAGCTCACCACAGGGAAGGCACACTGAAGCTTTCTTT. Residues: CASSSPQGRHTEAFF. Drawing the rest from reference TRBV7-9 and TRBJ1-1, the complete variable domain is DTGVSQNPRHKITKRGQNVTFRCDPISEHNRLYWYRQTLGQGPEFLTYFQNEAQLEKSRLLSDRFSAERPKGSFSTLEIQRTEQGDSAMYLCASSSPQGRHTEAFFGQGTRLTVV.

The chain employs TRBV30 and TRBJ2-2; 8 bases fit TRBD2. The trim removed 2 bases at V and 4 bases at J, leaving 9 bases unmatched. CDR3 size: 16 residues. The germline CDR1 and CDR2 sequences are GTSNPN and SVGIG (reference sequence). CDR3 coding DNA: TGTGCCTGGAGTAAAGTAGCGGGGAAACCCACCGGGGAGCTGTTTTTT. Translation: CAWSKVAGKPTGELFF.